These 22 T cell receptor beta chains share one sample of origin, sequenced in a study of cytomegalovirus exposure and HLA in healthy donors. 13 Jbeta primers and 60 Vbeta primers were used for the PCR. TCRdb's copy holds only in-frame clones and misses some; the assay was immunoSEQ multiplex PCR. This table lists around 57,000 clones. Material: PBMCs. These receptors were collected from a woman between 45 and 65 years old in good health and CMV-seropositive.

The chain joins TRBV5-1 to TRBJ2-3; D perhaps matches TRBD2 (6 bases). V was cut by 2 bases and J by 1 base, with 11 bases left in between. The CDR3 is 15 residues long. CDR1 SGHRS and CDR2 YFSETQ come from the germline V gene. CDR3 region: CASSFGSGRTDTQYF. The CDR3 coding sequence is TGCGCCAGCAGCTTCGGGAGCGGGCGCACAGATACGCAGTATTTT.

The J gene is TRBJ2-7, the V gene TRBV19; D remains ambiguous. Germline V CDR1 and CDR2: LNHDA, SQIVND (reference sequence). This CDR3 spans 13 amino acids. Trimming removed 0 bases at V and 6 bases at J, with 9 bases between. CDR3 residues: CASSIEQNSEQYF. The CDR3 DNA sequence: TGTGCCAGTAGTATAGAACAGAACAGCGAGCAGTACTTC.

This chain connects TRBV6-5 to TRBJ2-7, with a weak D call TRBD2 (5 bases). V shed 9 bases and J shed 1 base, with 16 bases lying between them. CDR3 length equals 14 residues. Germline V gene data show CDR1 as MNHEY and CDR2 as SVGAGI. CDR3 nucleotide sequence: TGTGCCAGTAGGGAATTGGGAGATTCCTACGAGCAGTACTTC. Encoded protein: CASRELGDSYEQYF.

The gene calls are TRBV7-6 and TRBJ1-4; D remains unclear. The CDR3 runs to 14 residues. Per the germline V gene, CDR1 is SGHVS and CDR2 is FNYEAQ. Trimming took 1 base from V and 6 from J, leaving 9 bases between them. The CDR3 DNA reads as TGTGCCAGCAGCTTAGACCTATCGGATGAAAAACTGTTTTTT. Translation gives CASSLDLSDEKLFF.

The chain recombines TRBV18 with TRBJ1-1; 7 positions agree with TRBD1. This CDR3 comprises 16 residues. Germline trimming cut 1 base from V and 4 bases from J; bases unmatched to any gene: 9. Germline CDR1 reads KGHSH; CDR2 reads LQKENI. CDR3 region: CASSPQGARDGTEAFF. The CDR3 DNA is TGTGCCAGCTCACCACAGGGGGCAAGGGATGGCACTGAAGCTTTCTTT. The full variable domain, in which reference TRBV18 and TRBJ1-1 provide the parts outside the CDR3, is NAGVMQNPRHLVRRRGQEARLRCSPMKGHSHVYWYRQLPEEGLKFMVYLQKENIIDESGMPKERFSAEFPKEGPSILRIQQVVRGDSAAYFCASSPQGARDGTEAFFGQGTRLTVV.

The chain has TRBV10-1 and TRBJ2-3, with TRBD1 matching 7 bases. CDR3 length: 13 residues. Trimming cost V 3 bases and J 12 bases; bases outside gene matches: 9. Germline-derived CDR1 and CDR2 are WNHNN and SYGVQD (reference sequence). The CDR3 DNA is TGCGCCAGCAGTGACCCGCCTGGGACAGCCCAGTATTTT. It encodes CASSDPPGTAQYF.

A note on this clone: The junction differs from germline at one of its ends, possibly a read error. The chain combines TRBV25-1 with TRBJ1-4, with D uncertain. The CDR3 runs 14 residues. Germline V gene sequence: CDR1 MGHDK, CDR2 SYGVNS. CDR3 residues: CASSEYRTNEELFF. DNA of the CDR3: TGTGCCAGCAGTGAATACCGGACTAATGAAGAACTGTTTTTT.

The chain couples TRBV30 to TRBJ1-4; 7 positions match TRBD1. CDR1 and CDR2 from the germline V gene are GTSNPN and SVGIG (reference sequence). With 1 base clipped from V and 7 bases from J, the junction kept 9 bases outside the gene matches. The CDR3 runs 15 residues. CDR3 sequence reads: CAWSGIGTEIEKLFF. The CDR3 region has the DNA TGTGCCTGGAGTGGAATCGGGACAGAAATTGAAAAACTGTTTTTT.

The chain links TRBV9 to TRBJ1-6; D remains ambiguous. V was pared by 1 base and J by 0 bases, with 5 bases between. CDR3 length equals 15 residues. CDR1 is SGDLS, CDR2 YYNGEE, per germline. This CDR3 reads CASSVSSSYNSPLHF. CDR3 sequence (DNA): TGTGCCAGCAGCGTATCCAGCTCCTATAATTCACCCCTCCACTTT.

The rearrangement joins TRBV19 to TRBJ1-1, with 7 bases matching TRBD1. Germline CDR1 is LNHDA and CDR2 is SQIVND (reference sequence). The CDR3 is 14 amino acids. V lost 5 bases, J lost 0 bases, and 3 bases stayed unmatched. In nucleotides, the CDR3 is TGTGCCAGTAGTTGGGGACAGATGAACACTGAAGCTTTCTTT. It codes for CASSWGQMNTEAFF.

The chain employs TRBV7-2 and TRBJ2-1; possible D gene TRBD2, 6 bases. The ends were cut back, 4 bases at V and 8 bases at J, with 15 bases in the middle. In germline, CDR1 is SGHTA, CDR2 FQGNSA. The CDR3 is 14 amino acids. The CDR3 DNA follows: TGTGCCAGCAGCTCCACGGGGGACTTATATGAGCAGTTCTTC. Amino acids: CASSSTGDLYEQFF.

The chain carries TRBV5-5 and TRBJ1-2, with 8 bases matching TRBD1. Germline CDR1 reads SGHKS; CDR2 reads YYEKEE (reference sequence). The CDR3 is 16 residues long. After removal of 4 bases from V and 5 bases from J, the junction contained 13 bases not matched to a gene. The CDR3 bases are TGTGCCAGCAGCCCCCTGGACAGGGCGTATTTTTATGGCTACACCTTC. Translated, it gives CASSPLDRAYFYGYTF.

The J gene is TRBJ2-4, the V gene TRBV19, with a possible D match to TRBD1 (5 bases). Trimming shortened V by 5 bases and J by 5 bases, and 19 bases separated the two germline ends. The V gene's germline CDR1 is LNHDA and CDR2 SQIVND (reference sequence). This CDR3 has 16 amino acids. In DNA, the CDR3 is TGTGCCAGTAGTCATACCCGACAGTCGGTCCAAAACATTCAGTACTTC. It codes for CASSHTRQSVQNIQYF.

The chain recombines TRBV7-6 with TRBJ1-5, with D maybe TRBD1 (6 bases). This CDR3 region has 14 residues. The germline CDR1 and CDR2 sequences are SGHVS and FNYEAQ. V was clipped by 4 bases and J by 6 bases, with 13 bases between them. In DNA, the CDR3 is TGTGCCAGCAGCTGGATTGAACAGGGTCAGCCCCAGCATTTT. Its protein product is CASSWIEQGQPQHF.

The rearrangement joins TRBV28 to TRBJ2-2; TRBD2 might be the D (5 bases). Deletions cut 6 bases from V and 3 bases from J, with 20 bases between. CDR3 length: 17 residues. Germline-derived CDR1 and CDR2 are MDHEN and SYDVKM. Here the CDR3 reads CASSLPRVGVYTGELFF. In DNA, the CDR3 is TGTGCCAGCAGCCTCCCTCGGGTCGGGGTTTACACCGGGGAGCTGTTTTTT.

This chain links TRBV7-2 with TRBJ2-1, with D uncertain. The length of the CDR3 is 12 residues. Trimming left V 0 bases short and J 7 bases short, with 4 bases between. CDR1 and CDR2 from the germline V gene are SGHTA and FQGNSA. The CDR3 nucleotides read TGTGCCAGCAGCTTAGCGAGGAATGAGCAGTTCTTC. It specifies CASSLARNEQFF. The complete variable domain, with remaining parts taken from reference TRBV7-2 and TRBJ2-1, reads GAGVSQSPSNKVTEKGKDVELRCDPISGHTALYWYRQSLGQGLEFLIYFQGNSAPDKSGLPSDRFSAERTGGSVSTLTIQRTQQEDSAVYLCASSLARNEQFFGPGTRLTVL.

The V call is TRBV5-8, the J call TRBJ1-5, with a possible D match to TRBD1 (5 bases). Trimming left V 7 bases short and J 4 bases short, with 15 bases between. Per germline, CDR1 SGHTS and CDR2 YDEGEE. This CDR3 contains 14 residues. In DNA, the CDR3 is TGTGCCAGCTTTCGGGGGGGGTTGAATCAGCCCCAGCATTTT. Translating gives CASFRGGLNQPQHF.

Turning to this clone: Additional DNA sequences in this sample encode the identical CDR3. The V and J genes are TRBV2 and TRBJ1-1; D gene uncertain. From germline, CDR1 is SNHLY and CDR2 FYNNEI. This CDR3 has 12 amino acids. Trimming removed 4 bases from V and 8 bases from J, with 11 bases in between. This chain's CDR3 is CASSVEGSEAFF. DNA for the CDR3: TGTGCCAGCAGTGTGGAGGGCTCGGAAGCTTTCTTT.

CDR3 in amino acids: CASSLLSGAGAHEQYF. The CDR3 DNA reads as TGTGCCAGCAGCTTACTCTCGGGGGCGGGGGCTCACGAGCAGTACTTC. The J gene is TRBJ2-7, the V gene TRBV11-2; the D gene is possibly TRBD2 (7 bases). From germline, CDR1 is SGHAT and CDR2 FQNNGV. The V end was cut by 2 bases, the J end by 5 bases, with 19 bases between. CDR3 length equals 16 residues.

Turning to this clone: The germline gene is not matched at one end of the junction; a read error may be the cause. This chain connects TRBV9 to TRBJ1-2; D is ambiguous. This CDR3 region has 13 residues. Germline V gene sequence: CDR1 SGDLS, CDR2 YYNGEE. CDR3 in DNA: TGTGCCAGCAGCGATACAGAGACCTATGACTACACCTTC. The encoded protein is CASSDTETYDYTF.

This sequence joins TRBV19 and TRBJ1-4; D is unclear. V lost 7 bases and J lost 4, with 10 bases in between. The length of the CDR3 is 13 residues. Germline V CDR1 and CDR2: LNHDA, SQIVND (reference sequence). For the CDR3, the DNA is TGTGCCAGTATTGGTCCTAATAATGAAAAACTGTTTTTT. Translation: CASIGPNNEKLFF.

J is TRBJ2-1 and V is TRBV5-6; TRBD1 matches at 11 bases. The J segment lost 3 bases and the V segment lost 0 bases, leaving 2 bases of the junction unmatched. Germline V gene data show CDR1 as SGHDT and CDR2 as YYEEEE. The CDR3 contains 16 residues. The CDR3 DNA follows: TGTGCCAGCAGCTTGGACGGGACAGGGGGCTACAATGAGCAGTTCTTC. Protein sequence: CASSLDGTGGYNEQFF.